Listed here are 27 T cell receptor beta chains from one sample, sequenced in a study of blood T cell repertoires in COVID-19. The table came from immunoSEQ multiplex PCR; TCRdb's copy has only in-frame clones and leaves some out. The sample shows approximately 90,000 clones, approximately 86% of them seen only once. Sequencing was carried out using peripheral blood. Receptors were obtained from a man at least 80 years old with active or convalescent COVID-19.

This sequence joins TRBV5-1 and TRBJ2-7, with 10 bases aligning to TRBD2. The CDR3 extends over 13 amino acids. The germline gives CDR1 SGHRS, CDR2 YFSETQ. V dropped 5 bases and J dropped 4; count of bases not matched to a gene: 3. Here the CDR3 DNA reads TGCGCCAGCAGAGGACTAGCGGAGTACGAGCAGTACTTC. It specifies CASRGLAEYEQYF.

The chain has TRBV9 and TRBJ1-2; 9 bases align to TRBD1. Germline V gene data show CDR1 as SGDLS and CDR2 as YYNGEE. This CDR3 is 17 amino acids long. V lost 4 bases and J lost 6; bases outside the gene matches: 16. Here the CDR3 reads CASSSRTGALMAHGYTF. As DNA, the CDR3 is TGTGCCAGCAGCTCCAGGACAGGGGCGCTAATGGCCCATGGCTACACCTTC.

This chain's CDR3 is CASSLAGVEYEQFF. Written as DNA, the CDR3 is TGTGCCAGCAGCTTGGCCGGAGTAGAGTATGAGCAGTTCTTC. The genes are TRBV5-4 and TRBJ2-1, with D uncertain. CDR3 length: 14 residues. V shed 0 bases and J shed 8 bases, with 12 bases lying between them. The germline CDR1 and CDR2 sequences are SGHNT and YYREEE (reference sequence).

This sequence joins TRBV7-2 and TRBJ2-7; 10 bases are shared with TRBD2. Trimming at V came to 0 bases and at J to 6 bases, leaving 11 bases not matched to a gene. CDR3 length: 17 amino acids. CDR1 is SGHTA and CDR2 is FQGNSA in the germline V gene. The DNA for the CDR3 is TGTGCCAGCAGCTTAGCGCTCTTTACTAGCGGGATGGGCGAGCAGTACTTC. Translation: CASSLALFTSGMGEQYF.

The chain has TRBV18 and TRBJ1-3; 7 bases match TRBD1. V trimming: 0 bases; J trimming: 5 bases; junction bases outside the gene matches: 4. CDR3 length: 15 amino acids. Germline CDR1 and CDR2: KGHSH and LQKENI. This chain's CDR3 is CASSPPDRARNTIYF. The CDR3 nucleotides read TGTGCCAGCTCACCACCTGACAGGGCAAGAAACACCATATATTTT.

V gene TRBV5-1 combines with J gene TRBJ1-1; D unresolved. Germline assignment: CDR1 SGHRS and CDR2 YFSETQ. The CDR3 length is 13 residues. Trimming shortened V by 4 bases and J by 3 bases, and 10 bases separated the two germline ends. The CDR3 region has the DNA TGCGCCAGCAGCCCCGGGTTGGACACTGAAGCTTTCTTT. Translation gives CASSPGLDTEAFF. The full variable domain, with the rest looked up from reference TRBV5-1 and TRBJ1-1, is KAGVTQTPRYLIKTRGQQVTLSCSPISGHRSVSWYQQTPGQGLQFLFEYFSETQRNKGNFPGRFSGRQFSNSRSEMNVSTLELGDSALYLCASSPGLDTEAFFGQGTRLTVV.

The V and J genes are TRBV6-5 and TRBJ2-1, with D possibly matching TRBD2 (6 bases). CDR1 is MNHEY and CDR2 is SVGAGI in the germline V gene. The CDR3 contains 15 residues. V was shortened by 0 bases and J by 6 bases, with 12 bases between the two germline ends. The CDR3 coding sequence is TGTGCCAGCAGTTACTCGCGGGACCCCCTCAATGAGCAGTTCTTC. Translated, it gives CASSYSRDPLNEQFF.

The rearrangement links TRBV5-4 to TRBJ2-5; 12 bases are a match to TRBD2. Germline V CDR1 and CDR2: SGHNT, YYREEE (reference sequence). The CDR3 sequence is 18 residues long. Losses at the gene ends were 4 bases for V and 4 bases for J; bases not matched to a gene: 14. This CDR3 is CASSLPGLAGRAAETQYF. CDR3 nucleotides: TGTGCCAGCAGCCTACCGGGACTAGCGGGTCGGGCTGCAGAGACCCAGTACTTC.

The gene calls are TRBV7-2 and TRBJ2-7; 11 bases fit TRBD1. V lost 4 bases to trimming and J lost 2 bases; unmatched junction nucleotides: 1. CDR1 and CDR2 from the germline V gene are SGHTA and FQGNSA. The CDR3 totals 14 residues. The CDR3 here is CASSWGQGAYEQYF. For the CDR3, the DNA is TGTGCCAGCAGCTGGGGACAGGGGGCCTACGAGCAGTACTTC.

The V call is TRBV28, the J call TRBJ2-7; 10 bases map to TRBD2. The CDR3 has 15 residues. V shed 6 bases, J shed 3 bases, and the junction held 8 bases outside the gene matches. Germline-derived CDR1 and CDR2 are MDHEN and SYDVKM. CDR3 DNA: TGTGCCAGCAGCCCCATGCCTAGCGGGGGCTACGAGCAGTACTTC. This codes for CASSPMPSGGYEQYF.

The gene calls are TRBV21-1 and TRBJ2-3; the D call of TRBD2 is as the table states it, not checked on the DNA. TRBV21-1 is an annotated pseudogene. The CDR3 has 16 residues. The CDR3 reads CASSKVEAGGHDTQYF. The CDR3 nucleotides read TGTGCCAGCAGCAAAGTAGAAGCGGGAGGGCACGATACGCAGTATTTT.

CDR3 protein: CASSLQGPLNTEAFF. CDR3 nucleotide sequence: TGTGCCAGCAGCTTGCAGGGGCCCCTGAACACTGAAGCTTTCTTT. The chain combines TRBV7-3 with TRBJ1-1; D possibly corresponds to TRBD1 (6 bases). The length of the CDR3 is 15 residues. Germline CDR1 is SGHTA and CDR2 is FQGTGA. Trimming took off 3 bases at V and 0 bases at J, with 11 bases between the two ends.

The chain is built from TRBV30 and TRBJ1-5; D not resolved. This CDR3 has 12 amino acids. CDR1 is GTSNPN, CDR2 SVGIG, per germline (reference sequence). V shed 2 bases and J shed 5 bases, with 7 bases lying between them. The CDR3 DNA is TGTGCCTGGAGTCCAGGCGATCAGCCCCAGCATTTT. Its protein product is CAWSPGDQPQHF. Full variable domain (missing parts from reference TRBV30 and TRBJ1-5): SQTIHQWPATLVQPVGSPLSLECTVEGTSNPNLYWYRQAAGRGLQLLFYSVGIGQISSEVPQNLSASRPQDRQFILSSKKLLLSDSGFYLCAWSPGDQPQHFGDGTRLSIL.

The gene calls are TRBV19 and TRBJ1-2; 9 nucleotides align to TRBD1. The CDR3 runs to 14 residues. The germline V gene encodes CDR1 LNHDA and CDR2 SQIVND (reference sequence). With V trimmed by 4 bases and J by 4 bases, 4 bases remained unmatched. The CDR3 DNA follows: TGTGCCAGTAGTAAGGACAGGGGTAGCTATGGCTACACCTTC. Amino acids: CASSKDRGSYGYTF.

This clone was counted once. V gene TRBV3-1 (or the pseudogene TRBV3-2) combines with J gene TRBJ2-7; 13 nucleotides match TRBD2. The CDR3 has 14 residues. The germline gives CDR1 LGHDT, CDR2 YNNKEL (reference sequence). Trimming took 5 bases from V and 5 from J; bases not matched to a gene: 3. The CDR3 DNA sequence: TGTGCCAGCAGCATGACTAGCGGGAGGAACGAGCAGTACTTC. It specifies CASSMTSGRNEQYF.

This clone was seen ten or more times. The chain couples TRBV6-5 to TRBJ2-2; D is undetermined. The CDR3 is 15 residues long. From germline, CDR1 is MNHEY and CDR2 SVGAGI. V lost 2 bases to trimming and J lost 0 bases, with 7 bases between them. The CDR3, as DNA: TGTGCCAGCAGTTACGTCCGTTCGAACACCGGGGAGCTGTTTTTT. Translated: CASSYVRSNTGELFF.

The chain recombines TRBV13 with TRBJ2-3; TRBD2 matches 12 bases. The V gene's germline CDR1 is PRHDT and CDR2 FYEKMQ (reference sequence). This CDR3 has 17 amino acids. V lost 3 bases to trimming and J lost 5 bases; unmatched junction nucleotides: 9. The CDR3 loop reads CASSFPTSGSSRDTQYF. CDR3 coding DNA: TGTGCCAGCAGCTTCCCGACTAGCGGGAGTTCGAGAGATACGCAGTATTTT.

V and J are TRBV5-6 and TRBJ1-2, with 7 bases lining up with TRBD1. The CDR3 sequence is 12 residues long. V trimming: 6 bases; J trimming: 8 bases; junction bases outside the gene matches: 7. CDR1 and CDR2 (germline): SGHDT, YYEEEE. CDR3 sequence reads: CASNEDRQGYTF. The CDR3 coding sequence is TGTGCCAGCAACGAGGACAGGCAGGGCTACACCTTC.

The gene calls are TRBV18 and TRBJ2-5, with D maybe TRBD2 (6 bases). V lost 3 bases and J 5 bases, leaving 19 bases between the germline ends. This CDR3 has 16 amino acids. Germline V gives CDR1 KGHSH, CDR2 LQKENI. CDR3: CASSPPGRGIFETQYF. CDR3 coding DNA: TGTGCCAGCTCACCGCCGGGACGGGGGATTTTCGAGACCCAGTACTTC.

The genes are TRBV29-1 and TRBJ2-1, with TRBD2 matching over 9 bases. This CDR3 spans 13 amino acids. Trimming cost V 4 bases and J 7 bases; bases outside gene matches: 5. Germline values: CDR1 SQVTM, CDR2 ANQGSEA. The CDR3 sequence: CSVGRLAVNEQFF. The CDR3 DNA sequence: TGCAGCGTTGGGCGACTAGCGGTGAATGAGCAGTTCTTC.

The chain uses TRBV4-2 and TRBJ2-1, with 12 bases matching TRBD2. The V and J ends lost 0 bases and 10 bases, in that order; junction bases with no gene match: 7. The CDR3 is 16 amino acids. Germline CDR1 LGHNA, CDR2 YNFKEQ. The CDR3 loop is CASSQDGLAGGREQFF. In DNA, the CDR3 is TGTGCCAGCAGCCAAGATGGGCTAGCGGGAGGGCGGGAGCAGTTCTTC.

The gene calls are TRBV5-1 and TRBJ2-2, with 8 bases lining up with TRBD1. V gave up 0 bases and J gave up 6 bases; unmatched junction bases: 4. This CDR3 has 15 residues. Germline V gene data show CDR1 as SGHRS and CDR2 as YFSETQ. DNA of the CDR3: TGCGCCAGCAGCTTGGACCCAGGGGGCTCCGGGGAGCTGTTTTTT. It codes for CASSLDPGGSGELFF. Filled out from reference TRBV5-1 and TRBJ2-2, the complete variable domain reads KAGVTQTPRYLIKTRGQQVTLSCSPISGHRSVSWYQQTPGQGLQFLFEYFSETQRNKGNFPGRFSGRQFSNSRSEMNVSTLELGDSALYLCASSLDPGGSGELFFGEGSRLTVL.

The chain carries TRBV7-2 and TRBJ2-7; no reliable D call. Germline V gene lookup returns CDR1 SGHTA and CDR2 FQGNSA. Trimming pared 5 bases from V and 2 bases from J, leaving 4 bases between. The length of the CDR3 is 11 residues. The CDR3 DNA follows: TGTGCCAGCAGCCCAGCCTACGAGCAGTACTTC. This codes for CASSPAYEQYF.

The chain carries TRBV6-4 and TRBJ2-1, with TRBD2 as a possible D gene (6 bases). The ends were cut back, 3 bases at V and 8 bases at J, with 11 bases in the middle. The CDR3 is made up of 13 amino acids. Germline V gene sequence: CDR1 MRHNA, CDR2 SNTAGT. CDR3 residues: CASSEGGEYEQFF. For the CDR3, the DNA is TGTGCCAGCAGTGAGGGGGGAGAGTATGAGCAGTTCTTC.

The genes are TRBV27 and TRBJ2-3, with 7 bases that match TRBD2. From germline, CDR1 is MNHEY and CDR2 SMNVEV (reference sequence). The CDR3 length is 16 residues. V lost 5 bases to trimming and J lost 4 bases; unmatched junction nucleotides: 12. This chain's CDR3 is CASSLFGLGPPDTQYF. Written as DNA, the CDR3 is TGTGCCAGCAGTCTTTTCGGACTAGGCCCCCCAGATACGCAGTATTTT.

The genes are TRBV11-2 and TRBJ2-5; 11 bases fit TRBD2. This CDR3 comprises 15 residues. V lost 5 bases and J lost 2; bases outside the gene matches: 4. Germline V gives CDR1 SGHAT, CDR2 FQNNGV. In nucleotides, the CDR3 is TGTGCCAGCAGCCTCCTAGCGGGAGGACAAGAGACCCAGTACTTC. It translates to CASSLLAGGQETQYF.

The chain recombines TRBV19 with TRBJ1-1, with a weak D call TRBD1 (5 bases). The CDR3 sequence is 17 residues long. V was cut by 1 base and J by 0 bases, with 15 bases left in between. Per the germline V gene, CDR1 is LNHDA and CDR2 is SQIVND (reference sequence). CDR3 bases: TGTGCCAGTAGTATAGCATCCGGTAGGACAATGAACACTGAAGCTTTCTTT. Its protein product is CASSIASGRTMNTEAFF.